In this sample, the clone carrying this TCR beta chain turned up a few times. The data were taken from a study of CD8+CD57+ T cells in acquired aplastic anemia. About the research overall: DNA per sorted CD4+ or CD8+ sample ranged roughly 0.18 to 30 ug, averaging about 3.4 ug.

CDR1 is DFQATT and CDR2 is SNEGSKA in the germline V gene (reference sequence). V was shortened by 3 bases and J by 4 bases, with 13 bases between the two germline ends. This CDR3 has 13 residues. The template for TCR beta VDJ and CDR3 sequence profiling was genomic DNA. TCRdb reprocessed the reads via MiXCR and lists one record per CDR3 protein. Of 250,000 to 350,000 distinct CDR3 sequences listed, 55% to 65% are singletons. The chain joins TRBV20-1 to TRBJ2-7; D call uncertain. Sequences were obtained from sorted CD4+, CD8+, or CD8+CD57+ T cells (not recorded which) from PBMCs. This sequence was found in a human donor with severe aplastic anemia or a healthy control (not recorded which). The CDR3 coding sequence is TGCAGTGCTAGGGACGACTGGGCGTACGAGCAGTACTTC. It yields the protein CSARDDWAYEQYF.